This TCR beta chain was identified during a study of regulatory T cells in long-lasting Graves disease. Study in general: Prior antithyroid drug treatment in newly diagnosed Graves' patients lasted under 3 months.

CDR1 is DFQATT and CDR2 is SNEGSKA in the germline V gene (reference sequence). The CDR3 covers 12 residues. Concerning this clonotype itself: The antigen remains unidentified.

Construction of the TCR beta libraries employed iRepertoire HTBI primers in conjunction with Arm-PCR of CDR3 regions. TCRdb called the multiplex PCR reads again in MiXCR, with one record for every CDR3 protein. This sample yields some 560,000 distinct CDR3 sequences, of which 15% to 20% are seen a single time; 25% belongs to the top ten. Time point of the sample: newly diagnosed GD, antithyroid drugs for less than 3 months. Following extraction of RNA from PBMCs, that RNA was used to make the TCR library. Overall study results and limits: The TCR repertoire of persistent Graves' patients was less diverse than that of newly diagnosed ones.

The same data also went into a second study, on T cells in Graves' hyperthyroidism and ophthalmopathy. Turning to that study: Ophthalmopathy cases were set apart from stable hyperthyroidism by a 13 V-J model.

This rearrangement joins TRBV20-1 to TRBJ2-7; D tentatively reads TRBD1 or TRBD2 (5 bases each). The sequence was collected from a woman aged 40-60 years with Graves disease. The sequences come from peripheral blood mononuclear cells (PBMCs), collected at new diagnosis, from a patient treated with antithyroid drugs. CDR3 bases: TGCAGCGCTGGGGACGGGACCTACGAGCAGTACTTC. Residues: CSAGDGTYEQYF.